A single sample is the source of the 26 T cell receptor beta chains below, sequenced in a study of T cell responses to AZD1222 COVID-19 vaccine. TCRdb's copy holds only in-frame clones and misses some; the assay was immunoSEQ multiplex PCR. The table has 150,000 to 200,000 clones, around 90% seen once. The sample consisted of peripheral blood, taken 28 days after the second AZD1222 dose. The receptors were sampled from an adult who received the AZD1222 COVID-19 vaccine.

The rearrangement joins TRBV3-1 (or the pseudogene TRBV3-2) to TRBJ1-1, with D uncertain. This CDR3 is 13 amino acids long. Trimming shortened V by 4 bases and J by 1 base, and 7 bases separated the two germline ends. CDR1 and CDR2 from the germline V gene are LGHDT and YNNKEL (reference sequence). The CDR3, as DNA: TGTGCCAGCAGCCCTCGACGGAACACTGAAGCTTTCTTT. This codes for CASSPRRNTEAFF.

This chain links TRBV11-2 with TRBJ1-1, with D hard to call. The CDR3 loop spans 13 amino acids. Germline V gives CDR1 SGHAT, CDR2 FQNNGV. Trimming left V 5 bases short and J 1 base short, with 8 bases between. The CDR3 region is CASSRAQNTEAFF. CDR3 bases: TGTGCCAGCAGCCGAGCACAGAACACTGAAGCTTTCTTT.

The genes are TRBV7-3 and TRBJ2-1; 12 bases are a match to TRBD2. Germline lookup yields CDR1 SGHTA and CDR2 FQGTGA. The V gene end was trimmed by 3 bases and the J gene end by 5 bases; junction bases not matched to a gene: 2. The CDR3 runs 15 residues. CDR3: CASSFGLAGNNEQFF. The DNA for the CDR3 is TGTGCCAGCAGCTTTGGACTAGCGGGGAACAATGAGCAGTTCTTC.

This clone was detected once. The CDR3 DNA sequence: TGTGCCAGCAGTTACGGGGGACACGGCGGCTACGAGCAGTACTTC. This encodes CASSYGGHGGYEQYF. This chain uses TRBV6-5 with TRBJ2-7, with D possibly being TRBD1 (6 bases). V lost 2 bases to trimming and J lost 3 bases, with 14 bases between them. Germline V lookup: CDR1 MNHEY, CDR2 SVGAGI. This CDR3 contains 15 residues.

J is TRBJ2-1 and V is TRBV3-1 (or the pseudogene TRBV3-2); D ambiguous. Germline lookup yields CDR1 LGHDT and CDR2 YNNKEL (reference sequence). The ends were cut back, 4 bases at V and 2 bases at J, with 3 bases in the middle. The CDR3 runs to 12 residues. The DNA for the CDR3 is TGTGCCAGCAGCCTTACCTACAATGAGCAGTTCTTC. Its translation is CASSLTYNEQFF.

This clone has only one observation. The chain couples TRBV6-5 to TRBJ1-5, with D unclear. CDR3 size: 15 residues. CDR1 is MNHEY, CDR2 SVGAGI, per germline. With 0 bases removed from V and 4 bases from J, the gap between germline ends came to 10 bases. DNA for the CDR3: TGTGCCAGCAGTTACTCAGGGCAGCTGAATCAGCCCCAGCATTTT. Amino acids: CASSYSGQLNQPQHF.

This chain connects TRBV10-1 to TRBJ1-4; unclear D gene. The germline V gene has CDR1 WNHNN and CDR2 SYGVQD (reference sequence). The V end lost 10 bases, the J end lost 0 bases, and 33 bases lay between the germline ends. The CDR3 has 21 amino acids. The CDR3 is CATPFVKSGISGSSTNEKLFF. The CDR3 DNA sequence: TGCGCCACACCCTTTGTCAAGTCAGGTATTTCTGGGTCGTCAACTAATGAAAAACTGTTTTTT.

V and J are TRBV19 and TRBJ2-7; D might be TRBD2 (6 bases). Germline CDR1 is LNHDA and CDR2 is SQIVND (reference sequence). Trimming took 11 bases from V and 2 from J, leaving 13 bases between them. The CDR3 runs 12 residues. The chain's CDR3 is CAGISGTYEQYF. The CDR3 DNA reads TGTGCCGGTATTAGCGGTACCTACGAGCAGTACTTC.

This clone was counted only a few times. The CDR3 loop reads CASSPTGTPETQYF. The CDR3 nucleotides read TGCGCCAGCAGCCCAACAGGGACCCCAGAGACCCAGTACTTC. V gene TRBV5-1 combines with J gene TRBJ2-5; tentatively, D is TRBD1 (6 bases). The CDR3 is made up of 14 amino acids. V was trimmed by 4 bases and J by 4 bases, leaving 14 bases between them. Germline V gene data show CDR1 as SGHRS and CDR2 as YFSETQ.

This chain links TRBV19 with TRBJ1-3; 9 nucleotides align to TRBD1. V lost 10 bases, J lost 3 bases, and 4 bases stayed unmatched. This CDR3 contains 13 residues. The germline CDR1 and CDR2 sequences are LNHDA and SQIVND (reference sequence). The CDR3 here is CATRQGGGNTIYF. DNA for the CDR3: TGTGCCACTCGACAGGGGGGTGGAAACACCATATATTTT.

The V call is TRBV6-5, the J call TRBJ2-1, with D possibly TRBD1 on 5 matching bases. The CDR3 covers 11 residues. Between the trimmed V and J ends, which lost 7 bases and 8 bases, there was a span of 9 bases. CDR1 MNHEY and CDR2 SVGAGI come from the germline V gene. The CDR3 DNA sequence: TGTGCCAGCACAGGGTTAGATGAGCAGTTCTTC. Encoded protein: CASTGLDEQFF.

The chain employs TRBV7-9 and TRBJ2-5; D assignment may be TRBD1 or TRBD2 (5 bases each). Trimming pared 1 base from V and 2 bases from J, leaving 8 bases between. The CDR3 totals 14 residues. Germline lookup yields CDR1 SEHNR and CDR2 FQNEAQ (reference sequence). The CDR3 DNA sequence: TGTGCCAGCAGCTTAGGGGGGAAACAAGAGACCCAGTACTTC. Its translation: CASSLGGKQETQYF. Together with reference TRBV7-9 and TRBJ2-5, the CDR3 gives the full variable domain: DTGVSQNPRHKITKRGQNVTFRCDPISEHNRLYWYRQTLGQGPEFLTYFQNEAQLEKSRLLSDRFSAERPKGSFSTLEIQRTEQGDSAMYLCASSLGGKQETQYFGPGTRLLVL.

This clone was recorded once. The chain uses TRBV15 and TRBJ2-2, with TRBD1 as a possible D gene (6 bases). Germline lookup yields CDR1 LNHNV and CDR2 YYDKDF (reference sequence). The CDR3 has 14 residues. Trimming cost V 4 bases and J 6 bases, with 12 bases left between them. CDR3 DNA sequence: TGTGCCACCAGCACCCCCACAGGGCCCGGGGAGCTGTTTTTT. This codes for CATSTPTGPGELFF.

The chain is built from TRBV7-9 and TRBJ2-1, with TRBD2 identical over 7 bases. Germline V lookup: CDR1 SEHNR, CDR2 FQNEAQ (reference sequence). With V trimmed by 5 bases and J by 4 bases, 14 bases remained unmatched. The CDR3 is made up of 17 amino acids. The CDR3, as DNA: TGTGCCAGCAGCGCTAACAATGCGGGAGCCGTATACAATGAGCAGTTCTTC. Translating it yields CASSANNAGAVYNEQFF.

The genes are TRBV7-9 and TRBJ2-7; possibly TRBD2 for D (7 bases). The CDR3 is made up of 14 amino acids. The germline V gene has CDR1 SEHNR and CDR2 FQNEAQ (reference sequence). V was shortened by 11 bases and J by 3 bases, with 20 bases between the two germline ends. The CDR3 is CALLGDTGGYEQYF. The CDR3 DNA follows: TGTGCCCTTCTAGGGGACACGGGGGGCTACGAGCAGTACTTC.

The CDR3 loop is CASSSKLAGGLYEQYF. The CDR3 region has the DNA TGTGCCAGCAGCTCAAAGCTGGCAGGGGGCTTGTACGAGCAGTACTTC. The chain joins TRBV5-4 to TRBJ2-7; 8 positions match TRBD1. Germline lookup yields CDR1 SGHNT and CDR2 YYREEE (reference sequence). The CDR3 is made up of 16 amino acids. After removal of 3 bases from V and 4 bases from J, the junction contained 12 bases not matched to a gene.

The chain recombines TRBV27 with TRBJ2-7; D is perhaps TRBD1 (5 bases). The germline V gene encodes CDR1 MNHEY and CDR2 SMNVEV (reference sequence). The ends were cut back, 2 bases at V and 2 bases at J, with 7 bases in the middle. The length of the CDR3 is 13 residues. Here the CDR3 reads CASSLGAPYEQYF. The CDR3 nucleotides are TGTGCCAGCAGTTTAGGGGCCCCCTACGAGCAGTACTTC.

V is TRBV27 and J is TRBJ2-1, with D possibly TRBD2 on 5 matching bases. Germline V gene sequence: CDR1 MNHEY, CDR2 SMNVEV (reference sequence). Trimming stripped 3 bases from V and 9 bases from J, with 21 bases between. The CDR3 totals 16 residues. The CDR3 nucleotides are TGTGCCAGCAGTTTCGGGAAGGGTGGTACAATGGGTGAGCAGTTCTTC. Protein product: CASSFGKGGTMGEQFF.

The chain uses TRBV7-2 and TRBJ2-7, with 10 positions matching TRBD1. From germline, CDR1 is SGHTA and CDR2 FQGNSA. The CDR3 length is 17 residues. V shed 4 bases and J 4 bases; nucleotides not matched to a gene: 13. The CDR3 DNA sequence: TGTGCCAGCAGCTCCCAGTCCGGGACAGGGGCCCTATACGAGCAGTACTTC. Translation gives CASSSQSGTGALYEQYF.

This clone was seen once. The chain couples TRBV28 to TRBJ1-1, with a possible D match to TRBD1 (6 bases). The V end lost 6 bases, the J end lost 0 bases, and 14 bases lay between the germline ends. Germline V lookup: CDR1 MDHEN, CDR2 SYDVKM. The CDR3 totals 15 residues. The CDR3 loop reads CASRDWGLLNTEAFF. CDR3 nucleotides: TGTGCCAGCAGAGATTGGGGGCTGCTGAACACTGAAGCTTTCTTT.

The rearrangement uses TRBV18 and TRBJ2-7; D is perhaps TRBD1 (5 bases). V lost 4 bases to trimming and J lost 6 bases, with 10 bases between them. The CDR3 is 12 residues long. The germline V gene has CDR1 KGHSH and CDR2 LQKENI. CDR3 coding DNA: TGTGCCAGCTCACAAGGGGTCGTCGAGCAGTACTTC. It is translated as CASSQGVVEQYF.

The chain carries TRBV12-3 or TRBV12-4 and TRBJ2-3; D may be TRBD1 or TRBD2 (5 bases each). Trimming took off 3 bases at V and 7 bases at J, with 11 bases between the two ends. CDR3 length equals 13 residues. The chain's CDR3 is CASSFYGANTQYF. The CDR3 DNA reads TGTGCCAGCAGTTTTTACGGGGCAAATACGCAGTATTTT.

The genes are TRBV25-1 and TRBJ1-6, with TRBD1 as a possible D gene (6 bases). Germline CDR1 reads MGHDK; CDR2 reads SYGVNS. This CDR3 is 15 amino acids long. V shed 4 bases and J shed 13 bases, with 20 bases lying between them. In DNA form, the CDR3 reads TGTGCCAGCAGTGCGGGGACATGGTACGTTTCGCCCCTCCACTTT. Its translation: CASSAGTWYVSPLHF.

V is TRBV10-3 and J is TRBJ1-4, with TRBD1 matching 10 bases. CDR3 length: 15 residues. J was trimmed by 1 base and V by 10 bases; bases with no gene match: 6. CDR1 is ENHRY and CDR2 is SYGVKD in the germline V gene. The CDR3 region is CATRDRGLTNEKLFF. The DNA for the CDR3 is TGTGCCACGCGGGACAGGGGATTAACTAATGAAAAACTGTTTTTT.

V gene TRBV18 combines with J gene TRBJ1-6, with 9 positions matching TRBD1. The CDR3 totals 15 residues. V gave up 2 bases and J gave up 10 bases; unmatched junction bases: 6. The germline gives CDR1 KGHSH, CDR2 LQKENI. The CDR3 DNA follows: TGTGCCAGCTCACCAGGACAGGGGCCGAACTCACCCCTCCACTTT. Translation: CASSPGQGPNSPLHF. The whole variable domain, filled in from reference TRBV18 and TRBJ1-6, reads NAGVMQNPRHLVRRRGQEARLRCSPMKGHSHVYWYRQLPEEGLKFMVYLQKENIIDESGMPKERFSAEFPKEGPSILRIQQVVRGDSAAYFCASSPGQGPNSPLHFGNGTRLTVT.

The V gene is TRBV7-2, the J gene TRBJ1-2; maybe TRBD1 (5 bases). CDR1 is SGHTA and CDR2 is FQGNSA in the germline V gene. Trimming took 1 base from V and 2 from J, leaving 17 bases between them. This CDR3 region has 17 residues. CDR3 in amino acids: CASSLGGAGTWNYGYTF. CDR3 coding DNA: TGTGCCAGCAGCTTAGGCGGGGCCGGGACTTGGAACTATGGCTACACCTTC.